The rows below give T cell receptor beta chains drawn from one sample of a study of blood T cell repertoires in COVID-19. Method: immunoSEQ multiplex PCR; TCRdb's copy keeps in-frame clones and lacks some. The sample includes tens of thousands of clones, 85% to 90% seen only once; the top ten take roughly 10%. What was sequenced was peripheral blood. These receptors all stem from a man at least 80 years old with active or convalescent COVID-19. Both conserved end residues are part of each CDR3. D genes are given only for firm matches. Clone size is stated in some rows and not others, as once, few, many or a class when expanded.

abundance	j_gene	d_gene	v_gene	CDR3aa	CDR3nt
NA	TRBJ1-4	NA	TRBV29-1	CSASGAEKLFF	TGCAGCGCGTCAGGGGCCGAAAAACTGTTTTTT
NA	TRBJ1-2	TRBD1	TRBV7-2	CASSLHGTGGGYTF	TGTGCCAGCAGCTTACACGGGACAGGGGGCGGCTACACCTTC
NA	TRBJ2-7	NA	TRBV16	CASRPAGDYEQYF	TGTGCCAGCAGACCGGCAGGGGACTACGAGCAGTACTTC
NA	TRBJ1-5	NA	TRBV27	CASSKQGSNQPQHF	TGTGCCAGCAGTAAACAGGGTAGCAATCAGCCCCAGCATTTT
few	TRBJ2-7	TRBD1	TRBV19	CASSIGGQVSREQYF	TGTGCCAGTAGTATTGGGGGACAGGTCTCGAGAGAGCAGTACTTC
NA	TRBJ1-1	NA	TRBV30	CAWSYREGVTEAFF	TGTGCCTGGAGTTATAGGGAAGGGGTCACTGAAGCTTTCTTT
once	TRBJ1-3	NA	TRBV6-6	CASSRRQDSSGNTIYF	TGTGCCAGCAGCCGTCGACAGGACAGCTCTGGAAACACCATATATTTT
NA	TRBJ2-1	TRBD2	TRBV18	CASSSREGSDEQFF	TGTGCCAGCTCATCGCGGGAGGGCAGCGATGAGCAGTTCTTC
NA	TRBJ1-1	TRBD1	TRBV6-5	CASSRGTENTEAFF	TGTGCCAGCAGTCGCGGGACAGAGAACACTGAAGCTTTCTTT
NA	TRBJ1-5	NA	TRBV5-8	CASSLRDQPQHF	TGTGCCAGCAGCTTACGGGATCAGCCCCAGCATTTT
NA	TRBJ1-1	NA	TRBV5-4	CASSLARGEAFF	TGTGCCAGCAGCTTGGCGAGGGGGGAAGCTTTCTTT
NA	TRBJ1-1	TRBD1	TRBV28	CATGGGVLGTEAFF	TGTGCCACAGGGGGCGGCGTTCTCGGCACTGAAGCTTTCTTT
NA	TRBJ1-1	NA	TRBV6-2/TRBV6-3	CASSTGGMLNTEAFF	TGTGCCAGCAGTACTGGGGGCATGCTGAACACTGAAGCTTTCTTT
NA	TRBJ1-1	TRBD1	TRBV3-1/TRBV3-2	CASSPLRAGGYTEAFF	TGTGCCAGCAGCCCACTGAGGGCAGGGGGGTACACTGAAGCTTTCTTT
once	TRBJ2-7	NA	TRBV10-2	CASFWETEQYF	TGCGCCTCGTTTTGGGAGACCGAGCAGTACTTC
NA	TRBJ1-6	NA	TRBV5-4	CASSFAVSYNSPLHF	TGTGCCAGCAGCTTTGCGGTATCCTATAATTCACCCCTCCACTTT
NA	TRBJ2-7	TRBD1	TRBV4-3	CASSQDWGDRVVKSSYEQYF	TGCGCCAGCAGCCAAGACTGGGGGGACAGGGTCGTGAAAAGTTCCTACGAGCAGTACTTC
NA	TRBJ2-3	TRBD2	TRBV25-1	CASALAGGPDTQYF	TGTGCCAGCGCACTAGCGGGGGGGCCCGATACGCAGTATTTT
NA	TRBJ2-7	NA	TRBV27	CASSEQLSYEQYF	TGTGCCAGCAGTGAACAGCTATCCTACGAGCAGTACTTC
NA	TRBJ2-5	TRBD2	TRBV5-1	CASSLGSSGEETQYF	TGCGCCAGCAGCTTGGGGTCTAGCGGGGAAGAGACCCAGTACTTC
NA	TRBJ2-4	TRBD2	TRBV15	CATSRDSGRADIQYF	TGTGCCACCAGCAGAGACAGCGGGAGGGCCGACATTCAGTACTTC
NA	TRBJ2-1	TRBD2	TRBV28	CASIQAGEVSYNEQFF	TGTGCCAGCATTCAAGCGGGAGAAGTTAGCTACAATGAGCAGTTCTTC
NA	TRBJ1-1	NA	TRBV28	CASLGGGYGNTEAFF	TGTGCCAGCCTTGGGGGGGGATACGGGAACACTGAAGCTTTCTTT
NA	TRBJ2-7	NA	TRBV21-1	CASRKWTSGSYEQYF	TGTGCCAGCAGGAAATGGACTAGCGGGAGCTACGAGCAGTACTTC
NA	TRBJ1-1	NA	TRBV4-3	CASSRVISEGTPGTEAFF	TGCGCCAGCAGCCGGGTTATTTCGGAGGGGACCCCCGGAACTGAAGCTTTCTTT
NA	TRBJ2-5	NA	TRBV7-2	CASNDSQETQYF	TGTGCCAGCAACGACAGCCAAGAGACCCAGTACTTC
NA	TRBJ2-5	NA	TRBV5-4	CASSPKGQGQETQYF	TGTGCCAGCAGCCCAAAAGGGCAGGGCCAAGAGACCCAGTACTTC
once	TRBJ2-5	TRBD2	TRBV3-1/TRBV3-2	CASSTPRLAGAPRQETQYF	TGTGCCAGCAGCACCCCCCGACTAGCGGGGGCTCCCCGCCAAGAGACCCAGTACTTC
NA	TRBJ2-3	NA	TRBV30	CAWTLARGAGSGDTQYF	TGTGCCTGGACCCTTGCCCGGGGGGCAGGCTCAGGGGATACGCAGTATTTT
NA	TRBJ1-1	NA	TRBV21-1	CASSRKAEVGQGLMNTEAFF	TGTGCCAGCAGCCGGAAGGCCGAAGTAGGACAGGGCCTCATGAACACTGAAGCTTTCTTT
once	TRBJ2-1	TRBD2	TRBV28	CASRGPSGANEQFF	TGTGCCAGCAGGGGCCCTAGCGGGGCCAATGAGCAGTTCTTC
few	TRBJ1-2	NA	TRBV28	CASSLGAPNYGYTF	TGTGCCAGCAGTTTAGGGGCCCCTAACTATGGCTACACCTTC
NA	TRBJ2-7	NA	TRBV5-4	CASSLDPTRAYEQYF	TGTGCCAGCAGCTTGGATCCAACGCGCGCCTACGAGCAGTACTTC
NA	TRBJ2-7	TRBD1	TRBV6-5	CASRDRGLSEQYF	TGTGCCAGCAGGGACAGGGGATTGAGCGAGCAGTACTTC
NA	TRBJ2-7	NA	TRBV5-4	CASSLDSLEQYF	TGTGCCAGCAGCTTGGACAGCCTGGAGCAGTACTTC
NA	TRBJ2-2	TRBD2	TRBV19	CASSILAGETGELFF	TGTGCCAGTAGTATCCTAGCGGGAGAAACCGGGGAGCTGTTTTTT
NA	TRBJ1-2	TRBD1	TRBV6-5	CASSSSRDRVGNGYTF	TGTGCCAGCAGTTCGAGCCGGGACAGGGTGGGGAATGGCTACACCTTC
NA	TRBJ1-5	NA	TRBV23-1	CASRMADRYNQPQHF	TGCGCCAGCAGGATGGCCGACAGGTACAATCAGCCCCAGCATTTT
NA	TRBJ1-2	NA	TRBV5-4	CASSLPDSGYTF	TGTGCCAGCAGCTTACCGGACAGCGGCTACACCTTC
NA	TRBJ1-1	TRBD1	TRBV5-1	CASSFGQGDTEAFF	TGCGCCAGCAGCTTCGGACAGGGGGACACTGAAGCTTTCTTT
NA	TRBJ2-1	NA	TRBV6-6	CASSLGQGGEQFF	TGTGCCAGCAGCCTCGGTCAGGGTGGCGAGCAGTTCTTC
NA	TRBJ2-3	TRBD1	TRBV27	CASSQGQGAYTQYF	TGTGCCAGCAGCCAAGGACAGGGGGCGTATACGCAGTATTTT
NA	TRBJ2-3	NA	TRBV5-1	CASSLWGGGRTDTQYF	TGCGCCAGCAGCTTGTGGGGCGGGGGCCGGACAGATACGCAGTATTTT
NA	TRBJ2-7	NA	TRBV9	CASIQSGVEQYF	TGTGCCAGCATCCAATCAGGGGTCGAGCAGTACTTC
NA	TRBJ1-1	NA	TRBV10-3	CAISEFAEAFF	TGTGCCATTAGTGAGTTCGCTGAAGCTTTCTTT
NA	TRBJ2-2	TRBD2	TRBV19	CASGGGLDGELFF	TGTGCCTCCGGGGGAGGGTTGGACGGGGAGCTGTTTTTT
NA	TRBJ1-2	NA	TRBV12-3/TRBV12-4	CASRLGESGYTF	TGTGCCAGCAGGCTCGGGGAGAGTGGCTACACCTTC
NA	TRBJ1-1	NA	TRBV28	CASTLNTEAFF	TGTGCCAGCACCCTAAACACTGAAGCTTTCTTT
NA	TRBJ1-5	TRBD1	TRBV30	CAWSVLRGPYVTNSNQPQHF	TGTGCCTGGAGTGTACTAAGGGGGCCCTACGTAACGAATAGCAATCAGCCCCAGCATTTT
NA	TRBJ2-7	TRBD1	TRBV28	CATAKDRGYEQYF	TGTGCCACCGCGAAGGACAGGGGGTACGAGCAGTACTTC
NA	TRBJ2-1	NA	TRBV18	CASSQETGHNEQFF	TGTGCCAGCTCGCAAGAGACAGGTCACAATGAGCAGTTCTTC
NA	TRBJ1-2	TRBD1	TRBV28	CASTRRDRLNYGYTF	TGTGCCAGCACTCGCCGGGACAGGCTTAACTATGGCTACACCTTC
NA	TRBJ2-5	NA	TRBV5-1	CASGGVTETQYF	TGCGCCAGTGGCGGGGTAACGGAGACCCAGTACTTC
NA	TRBJ2-1	NA	TRBV19	CASSIGLAGEQFF	TGTGCCAGTAGTATAGGGCTGGCGGGTGAGCAGTTCTTC
NA	TRBJ1-4	NA	TRBV18	CASSPGREEEKLFF	TGTGCCAGCTCACCCGGCAGGGAGGAGGAAAAACTGTTTTTT
NA	TRBJ1-5	TRBD1	TRBV19	CASSLGTGGNQPQHF	TGTGCCAGTAGTCTCGGGACAGGGGGAAATCAGCCCCAGCATTTT
few	TRBJ2-7	TRBD2	TRBV7-2	CASSQDLRGDEQYF	TGTGCCAGCAGCCAAGATCTGCGGGGGGATGAGCAGTACTTC
NA	TRBJ2-7	TRBD1	TRBV6-5	CASTAGTGGRLEYF	TGTGCCAGCACGGCCGGGACAGGGGGTAGGTTGGAGTACTTC
NA	TRBJ2-3	NA	TRBV3-1/TRBV3-2	CASSPGNRRYTDTQYF	TGTGCCAGCAGCCCAGGGAACAGGCGATACACAGATACGCAGTATTTT
NA	TRBJ2-5	NA	TRBV11-1	CASSPGGGGEETQYF	TGTGCCAGCAGCCCAGGGGGTGGCGGGGAAGAGACCCAGTACTTC